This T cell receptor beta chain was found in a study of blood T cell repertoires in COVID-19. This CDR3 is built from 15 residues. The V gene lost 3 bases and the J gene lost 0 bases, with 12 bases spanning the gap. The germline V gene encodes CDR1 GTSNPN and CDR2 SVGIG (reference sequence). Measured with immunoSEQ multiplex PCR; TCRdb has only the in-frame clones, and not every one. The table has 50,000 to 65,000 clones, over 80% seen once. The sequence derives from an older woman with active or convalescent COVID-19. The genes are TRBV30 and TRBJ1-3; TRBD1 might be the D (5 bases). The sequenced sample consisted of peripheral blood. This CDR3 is CAWSRDSHSGNTIYF. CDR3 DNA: TGTGCCTGGAGCAGAGACAGCCACTCTGGAAACACCATATATTTT.